This T cell receptor beta chain was profiled in a study of T cell responses to AZD1222 COVID-19 vaccine. Overall study findings and caveats: At baseline, just 6 or 7 AZD1222 recipients tested seropositive.

Regarding this clone: Antigen unknown.

The CDR3 has 15 amino acids. Trimming removed 3 bases from V and 10 bases from J, with 16 bases in between. Germline V gene data show CDR1 as SGHNT and CDR2 as YENEEA. Profiled with immunoSEQ multiplex PCR; TCRdb holds only in-frame clones, not every one. The sample shows 60,000 to 85,000 clones, 85% of them seen only once. This receptor was obtained from an adult in good health. The sample in question was peripheral blood, obtained on day 0 of AZD1222 vaccination. The rearrangement uses TRBV11-3 and TRBJ1-6; D may be TRBD1 (5 bases). CDR3 nucleotides: TGTGCCAGCAGCTTCGGTCCCATCGGGGGGTCACCCCTCCACTTT. This gives the protein CASSFGPIGGSPLHF.